This passage covers 2 T cell receptor beta chains from one sample sequenced in a study of blood T cell repertoires in COVID-19. Sequencing was performed with immunoSEQ multiplex PCR; in TCRdb, only in-frame clones are kept and a portion is missing. The sample lists around 81,000 clones; around 80% were seen once. The specimen sequenced was peripheral blood. The receptors stem from a human donor in a cohort sampled during active COVID-19.

The CDR3 bases are TGTGCCAGCAGTTACTCGAATATCCTATCCTACGAGCAGTACTTC. Its protein is CASSYSNILSYEQYF. This sequence joins TRBV6-2 or TRBV6-3 and TRBJ2-7; no firm D call. Germline V gives CDR1 MNHEY, CDR2 SVGEGT. The CDR3 runs 15 residues. The germline V and J ends were trimmed by 0 bases and 1 base, with 10 bases remaining between them.

This chain links TRBV19 with TRBJ1-4; D gene unclear. The CDR3 consists of 15 residues. The V gene lost 4 bases and the J gene lost 3 bases, with 12 bases spanning the gap. Germline V lookup: CDR1 LNHDA, CDR2 SQIVND (reference sequence). The CDR3, as DNA: TGTGCCAGTAGTAAGCGGGAATGGGCTAATGAAAAACTGTTTTTT. Encoded protein: CASSKREWANEKLFF.